This T cell receptor (beta chain) was captured by sequencing in a study of T cells after posttransplantation cyclophosphamide. A marrow graft followed busulfan-fludarabine conditioning, with cyclophosphamide on days +3 and +4. Produced via immunoSEQ multiplex PCR; TCRdb's table is partial and in-frame only. Altogether about 1,500 clones are present, around 80% being singletons, with the ten largest covering roughly 11%. The CDR3 is made up of 12 amino acids. Germline lookup yields CDR1 SGHDT and CDR2 YYEEEE. Trimming removed 4 bases from V and 7 bases from J, with 12 bases in between. This sample comprised CD4+ T cells sorted from PBMCs, obtained about 220 days after allogeneic stem cell transplant with posttransplant cyclophosphamide. The rearrangement joins TRBV5-6 to TRBJ2-7; D may be TRBD2 (6 bases). The TCR comes from a female patient between 55 and 75 years old who received an allogeneic stem cell transplant from an unrelated donor, was CMV-positive, and had acute GVHD only. Some of the T cells might come from the graft donor. DNA of the CDR3: TGTGCCAGCAGCCGACGGACTATGGAGCAGTACTTC. The encoded protein is CASSRRTMEQYF.